A selection of T cell receptor beta chains follows, all from one sample in a study of OX40 agonist ivuxolimab in advanced cancers. Profiled with immunoSEQ multiplex PCR; TCRdb holds only in-frame clones, not every one. The sample includes about 36,000 clones, roughly three quarters seen only once; the top ten take roughly 10%. The sample was CD4+ or CD8+ T cells sorted from blood, taken in a trial of the OX40 agonist ivuxolimab. Every receptor here comes from an adult with an advanced solid tumor such as melanoma, head and neck, liver or kidney cancer. Each CDR3 is given with its conserved first and last residue. The order of the fields is V gene, D gene, CDR3 length, clone size, J gene, CDR3 DNA, CDR3 protein. A D gene is named only where the DNA matches it firmly. Only some rows state a clone size, as once, few, many or a class for expanded clones.

V: TRBV7-2
D: -
length: 15
size: -
J: TRBJ1-2
DNA: TGTGCCAGCAGCACCCACAGGAGAGCTAACTATGGCTACACCTTC
CDR3: CASSTHRRANYGYTF

V: TRBV4-1
D: -
length: 13
size: -
J: TRBJ2-7
DNA: TGCGCCAGCAGCCAAGAGGGCAGGGACGAGCAGTACTTC
CDR3: CASSQEGRDEQYF

V: TRBV7-9
D: -
length: 12
size: -
J: TRBJ2-5
DNA: TGTGCCACCACCGTCAGGGGAGAGACCCAGTACTTC
CDR3: CATTVRGETQYF

V: TRBV19
D: -
length: 14
size: once
J: TRBJ1-1
DNA: TGTGCCAGTAGTATCGGGGCAGGGAGGACTGAAGCTTTCTTT
CDR3: CASSIGAGRTEAFF

V: TRBV6-5
D: -
length: 14
size: -
J: TRBJ2-2
DNA: TGTGCCAGCAGTTACTCGTTGGGGACCGGGGAGCTGTTTTTT
CDR3: CASSYSLGTGELFF

V: TRBV5-1
D: -
length: 15
size: -
J: TRBJ2-1
DNA: TGCGCCAGCAGCTTAGTGGGGCAGGGCTACAATGAGCAGTTCTTC
CDR3: CASSLVGQGYNEQFF

V: TRBV11-3
D: -
length: 15
size: -
J: TRBJ2-2
DNA: TGTGCCAGCAGCCCACTGACAGGCGTCACCGGGGAGCTGTTTTTT
CDR3: CASSPLTGVTGELFF

V: TRBV28
D: -
length: 17
size: -
J: TRBJ1-4
DNA: TGTGCCAGCAGCTCCTCTACAGGGCTTGGGTCCAATGAAAAACTGTTTTTT
CDR3: CASSSSTGLGSNEKLFF

V: TRBV30
D: -
length: 14
size: few
J: TRBJ2-5
DNA: TGTGCCTGCCTCCCCCTGGTTGGGGTGGAGACCCAGTACTTC
CDR3: CACLPLVGVETQYF

V: TRBV5-1
D: TRBD1
length: 15
size: -
J: TRBJ1-2
DNA: TGCGCCAGCAGCAGAGGGACAGGGCAAAACTATGGCTACACCTTC
CDR3: CASSRGTGQNYGYTF